The 20 T cell receptor beta chains below were found in one sample sequenced in a study of OX40 agonist ivuxolimab in advanced cancers. Only in-frame clones appear in the TCRdb table, and some are missing; sequencing was by immunoSEQ multiplex PCR. The sample gives approximately 49,000 clones, 85% of which show up once; about a fifth is in the top ten. The material sequenced was CD4+ or CD8+ T cells sorted from blood, taken in a trial of the OX40 agonist ivuxolimab. The receptors stem from an adult with an advanced solid tumor such as melanoma, head and neck, liver or kidney cancer.

This chain joins TRBV7-2 and TRBJ2-3; 10 positions match TRBD1. Trimming cost V 0 bases and J 11 bases; bases outside gene matches: 2. Germline CDR1 SGHTA, CDR2 FQGNSA. This CDR3 comprises 13 residues. The CDR3 DNA reads TGTGCCAGCAGCTTAGCCGGACAGGGGGAGCAGTATTTT. Its translation: CASSLAGQGEQYF. Drawing the rest from reference TRBV7-2 and TRBJ2-3, the complete variable domain is GAGVSQSPSNKVTEKGKDVELRCDPISGHTALYWYRQSLGQGLEFLIYFQGNSAPDKSGLPSDRFSAERTGGSVSTLTIQRTQQEDSAVYLCASSLAGQGEQYFGPGTRLTVL.

This chain links TRBV9 with TRBJ1-5; TRBD1 might be the D (6 bases). This CDR3 has 15 residues. Germline V gene data show CDR1 as SGDLS and CDR2 as YYNGEE. The V end was cut by 0 bases, the J end by 5 bases, with 12 bases between. CDR3 residues: CASSVGGGGDQPQHF. CDR3 in DNA: TGTGCCAGCAGCGTAGGCGGAGGGGGAGATCAGCCCCAGCATTTT.

V and J are TRBV5-6 and TRBJ2-2; unclear D gene. Per germline, CDR1 SGHDT and CDR2 YYEEEE. The CDR3 runs 15 residues. V was pared by 2 bases and J by 1 base, with 9 bases between. The CDR3 DNA reads as TGTGCCAGCAGCTTCGGGTCAGGGAACACCGGGGAGCTGTTTTTT. Translating it yields CASSFGSGNTGELFF.

The chain couples TRBV29-1 to TRBJ1-1; 7 nucleotides line up with TRBD1. CDR1 and CDR2 from the germline V gene are SQVTM and ANQGSEA. V was pared by 5 bases and J by 2 bases, with 26 bases of the junction left unmatched. CDR3 length: 20 residues. CDR3 protein: CSVRGGVNRGPSDLNTEAFF. In nucleotides, the CDR3 is TGCAGCGTTCGTGGGGGGGTAAACAGGGGACCATCCGACCTAAACACTGAAGCTTTCTTT.

The V and J genes are TRBV7-2 and TRBJ2-2; TRBD2 matches at 7 bases. This CDR3 region has 18 residues. The germline V gene encodes CDR1 SGHTA and CDR2 FQGNSA. V trimming: 1 base; J trimming: 3 bases; junction bases outside the gene matches: 11. For the CDR3, the DNA is TGTGCCAGCAGCTTAGTAGGGTCCGGAGCGGGGCACACCGGGGAGCTGTTTTTT. Translating gives CASSLVGSGAGHTGELFF. The full variable domain, completed using reference TRBV7-2 and TRBJ2-2, is GAGVSQSPSNKVTEKGKDVELRCDPISGHTALYWYRQSLGQGLEFLIYFQGNSAPDKSGLPSDRFSAERTGGSVSTLTIQRTQQEDSAVYLCASSLVGSGAGHTGELFFGEGSRLTVL.

This chain uses TRBV6-5 with TRBJ2-5, with 9 bases identical to TRBD1. Germline V gene sequence: CDR1 MNHEY, CDR2 SVGAGI. The CDR3 is 14 residues long. J lost 5 bases, V lost 6 bases, and 7 bases had no gene match. CDR3 sequence (DNA): TGTGCCAGCAGGGAAGGACAGGGGTTCGAGACCCAGTACTTC. Amino acid sequence: CASREGQGFETQYF.

The chain is built from TRBV7-9 and TRBJ2-1, with 7 positions matching TRBD2. Germline V gives CDR1 SEHNR, CDR2 FQNEAQ (reference sequence). V dropped 2 bases and J dropped 8; count of bases not matched to a gene: 3. This CDR3 is 13 amino acids long. CDR3 DNA sequence: TGTGCCAGCAGCTTACTAACTAGCGATGAGCAGTTCTTC. Translating it yields CASSLLTSDEQFF.

Comments on this clone: At one of its ends the junction is not consistent with the germline gene, which may arise from a read error. This chain connects TRBV7-3 to TRBJ1-3, with TRBD1 matching 8 bases. This CDR3 contains 14 residues. CDR1 is SGHTA and CDR2 is FQGTGA in the germline V gene. The CDR3 region is CASSPTGAGNTIYF. CDR3 coding DNA: TGTGCCAGCAGCCCGACAGGGGCTGGTAACACCATATATTTT. The full variable domain, rest sourced from reference TRBV7-3 and TRBJ1-3, is GAGVSQTPSNKVTEKGKYVELRCDPISGHTALYWYRQSLGQGPEFLIYFQGTGAADDSGLPNDRFFAVRPEGSVSTLKIQRTERGDSAVYLCASSPTGAGNTIYFGEGSWLTVV.

The gene calls are TRBV6-5 and TRBJ2-7, with D possibly TRBD2 on 5 matching bases. The CDR3 length is 14 residues. Germline V gene sequence: CDR1 MNHEY, CDR2 SVGAGI. V lost 6 bases and J lost 3, with 15 bases in between. The CDR3 DNA follows: TGTGCCAGCAGCCCCGGGCCGAGGGTCTACGAGCAGTACGTC. This sequence encodes CASSPGPRVYEQYV.

The gene calls are TRBV19 and TRBJ1-1; 7 bases match TRBD1. Losses at the gene ends were 7 bases for V and 2 bases for J; bases not matched to a gene: 10. This CDR3 is built from 15 residues. Germline-derived CDR1 and CDR2 are LNHDA and SQIVND (reference sequence). The CDR3 coding sequence is TGTGCCAGTATTCGGACAGGTACGGTAAACACTGAAGCTTTCTTT. Translated: CASIRTGTVNTEAFF.

The genes are TRBV9 and TRBJ1-3; D unclear. The CDR3 is made up of 12 amino acids. V lost 7 bases and J lost 3, with 8 bases in between. CDR1 and CDR2 (germline): SGDLS, YYNGEE. CDR3 nucleotides: TGTGCCAGCTCCCCTTTTGGAAACACCATATATTTT. It codes for CASSPFGNTIYF.

This clone was picked up many times. This chain joins TRBV4-2 and TRBJ2-7; D is possibly TRBD2 (6 bases). In germline, CDR1 is LGHNA, CDR2 YNFKEQ. The CDR3 consists of 12 residues. Trimming pared 5 bases from V and 7 bases from J, leaving 12 bases between. The CDR3 region has the DNA TGTGCCAGCAGCTTAGAAGGGAGGGAGCAGTACTTC. Translation gives CASSLEGREQYF.

This clone was seen a handful of times. The chain uses TRBV11-2 and TRBJ1-1; 7 bases agree with TRBD1. V dropped 6 bases and J dropped 0; count of bases not matched to a gene: 4. The V gene's germline CDR1 is SGHAT and CDR2 FQNNGV. The CDR3 spans 14 residues. CDR3 sequence reads: CASRETGMNTEAFF. CDR3 DNA: TGTGCCAGCAGAGAGACAGGGATGAACACTGAAGCTTTCTTT.

The J gene is TRBJ1-4, the V gene TRBV7-6; 11 bases match TRBD1. V shed 1 base, J shed 8 bases, and the junction held 0 bases outside the gene matches. Germline V gene lookup returns CDR1 SGHVS and CDR2 FNYEAQ. CDR3 length: 14 residues. The CDR3 is CASSLGTGGEKLFF. In DNA form, the CDR3 reads TGTGCCAGCAGCTTAGGGACAGGGGGCGAAAAACTGTTTTTT.

The rearrangement joins TRBV5-6 to TRBJ1-1; D is possibly TRBD1 (5 bases). CDR3 size: 12 residues. The ends were cut back, 5 bases at V and 6 bases at J, with 11 bases in the middle. CDR1 and CDR2 from the germline V gene are SGHDT and YYEEEE. The CDR3 spells CASRERGAEAFF. Here the CDR3 DNA reads TGTGCCAGCAGGGAGCGAGGGGCTGAAGCTTTCTTT.

The V and J genes are TRBV5-1 and TRBJ2-3, with D maybe TRBD1 (6 bases). Germline V gene lookup returns CDR1 SGHRS and CDR2 YFSETQ. The CDR3 is made up of 14 amino acids. Between the trimmed V and J ends, which lost 4 bases and 6 bases, there was a span of 15 bases. This CDR3 reads CASSPQGPSDTQYF. CDR3 bases: TGCGCCAGCAGCCCACAGGGCCCCTCCGATACGCAGTATTTT.

The rearrangement links TRBV4-3 to TRBJ1-2; tentatively, D is TRBD1 (6 bases). The CDR3 consists of 14 residues. Germline V CDR1 and CDR2: LGHNA, YSLEER. The V end was cut by 1 base, the J end by 8 bases, with 14 bases between. The CDR3 is CASSQGQVSVGYTF. CDR3 bases: TGCGCCAGCAGCCAAGGACAGGTATCTGTCGGCTACACCTTC.

This chain uses TRBV11-2 with TRBJ2-1; TRBD2 matches 8 bases. The V gene's germline CDR1 is SGHAT and CDR2 FQNNGV. This CDR3 spans 18 amino acids. V dropped 1 base and J dropped 0; count of bases not matched to a gene: 8. In nucleotides, the CDR3 is TGTGCCAGCAGCTTAGGATGGCTAGCGGGCAGCTCCTACAATGAGCAGTTCTTC. Translating it yields CASSLGWLAGSSYNEQFF.

This chain uses TRBV11-3 with TRBJ2-3, with D perhaps being TRBD1 or TRBD2 (7 bases each). V was clipped by 4 bases and J by 0 bases, with 14 bases between them. Germline CDR1 and CDR2: SGHNT and YENEEA. CDR3 length equals 16 residues. CDR3 sequence reads: CASSSRGDSSTDTQYF. For the CDR3, the DNA is TGTGCCAGCAGCTCCCGGGGGGACAGCAGCACAGATACGCAGTATTTT.

The chain couples TRBV4-2 to TRBJ2-2; D uncertain. This CDR3 is built from 15 residues. Per the germline V gene, CDR1 is LGHNA and CDR2 is YNFKEQ. Trimming shortened V by 1 base and J by 2 bases, and 8 bases separated the two germline ends. CDR3 DNA sequence: TGTGCCAGCAGCCAAGGACACCCCAACACCGGGGAGCTGTTTTTT. Residues: CASSQGHPNTGELFF.